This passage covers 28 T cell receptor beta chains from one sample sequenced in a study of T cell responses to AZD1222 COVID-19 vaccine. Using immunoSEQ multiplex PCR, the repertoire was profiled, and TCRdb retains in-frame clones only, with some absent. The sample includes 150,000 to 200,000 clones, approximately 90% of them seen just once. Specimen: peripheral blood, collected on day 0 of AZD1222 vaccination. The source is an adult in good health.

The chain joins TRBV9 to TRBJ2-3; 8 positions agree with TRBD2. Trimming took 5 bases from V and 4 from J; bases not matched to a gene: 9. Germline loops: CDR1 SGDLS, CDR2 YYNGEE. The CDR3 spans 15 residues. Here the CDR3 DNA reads TGTGCCAGCAGTGGATGGCGGGGGGTTGCAGATACGCAGTATTTT. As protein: CASSGWRGVADTQYF.

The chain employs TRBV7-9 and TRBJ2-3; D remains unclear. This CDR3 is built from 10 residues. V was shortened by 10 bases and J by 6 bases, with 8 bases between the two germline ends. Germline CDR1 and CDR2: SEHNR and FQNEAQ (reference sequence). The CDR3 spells CATMGDTQYF. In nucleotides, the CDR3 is TGTGCCACCATGGGGGATACGCAGTATTTT.

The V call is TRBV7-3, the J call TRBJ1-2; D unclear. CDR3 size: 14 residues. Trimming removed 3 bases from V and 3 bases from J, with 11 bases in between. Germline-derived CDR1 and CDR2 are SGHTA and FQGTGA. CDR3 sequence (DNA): TGTGCCAGCAGCTTGGGCGGGATGGACTATGGCTACACCTTC. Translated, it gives CASSLGGMDYGYTF. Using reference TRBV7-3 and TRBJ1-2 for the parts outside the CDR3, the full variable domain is GAGVSQTPSNKVTEKGKYVELRCDPISGHTALYWYRQSLGQGPEFLIYFQGTGAADDSGLPNDRFFAVRPEGSVSTLKIQRTERGDSAVYLCASSLGGMDYGYTFGSGTRLTVV.

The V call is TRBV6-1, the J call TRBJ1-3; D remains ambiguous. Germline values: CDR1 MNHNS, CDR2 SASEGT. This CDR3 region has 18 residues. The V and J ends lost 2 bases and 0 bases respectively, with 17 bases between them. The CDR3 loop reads CASSERLWHPSSGNTIYF. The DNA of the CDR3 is TGTGCCAGCAGTGAAAGGTTGTGGCACCCGAGCTCTGGAAACACCATATATTTT.

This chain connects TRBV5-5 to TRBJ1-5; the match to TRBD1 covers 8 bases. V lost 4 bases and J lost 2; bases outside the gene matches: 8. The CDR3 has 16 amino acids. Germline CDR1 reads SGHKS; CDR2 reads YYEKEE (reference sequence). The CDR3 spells CASSPTGGAGNQPQHF. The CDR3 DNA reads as TGTGCCAGCAGCCCCACAGGGGGGGCCGGCAATCAGCCCCAGCATTTT.

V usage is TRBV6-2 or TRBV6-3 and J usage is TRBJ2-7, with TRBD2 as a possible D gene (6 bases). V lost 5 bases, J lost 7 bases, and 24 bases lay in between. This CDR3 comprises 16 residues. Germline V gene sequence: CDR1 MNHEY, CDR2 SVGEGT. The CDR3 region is CASSPSPLALLLEQYF. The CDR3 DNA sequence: TGTGCCAGCAGTCCCTCCCCACTAGCCCTACTGCTTGAGCAGTACTTC.

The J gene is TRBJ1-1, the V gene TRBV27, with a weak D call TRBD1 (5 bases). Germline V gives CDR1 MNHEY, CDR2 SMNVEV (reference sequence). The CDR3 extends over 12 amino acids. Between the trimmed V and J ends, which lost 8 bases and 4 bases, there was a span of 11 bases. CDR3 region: CASSGVGTEAFF. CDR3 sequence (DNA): TGTGCCAGCTCGGGGGTAGGCACTGAAGCTTTCTTT.

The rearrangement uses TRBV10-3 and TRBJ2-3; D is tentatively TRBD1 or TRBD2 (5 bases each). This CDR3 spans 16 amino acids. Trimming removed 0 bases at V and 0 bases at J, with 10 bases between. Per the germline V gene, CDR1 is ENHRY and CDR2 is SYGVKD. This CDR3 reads CAISESWGMSTDTQYF. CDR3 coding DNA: TGTGCCATCAGTGAGTCGTGGGGGATGAGCACAGATACGCAGTATTTT.

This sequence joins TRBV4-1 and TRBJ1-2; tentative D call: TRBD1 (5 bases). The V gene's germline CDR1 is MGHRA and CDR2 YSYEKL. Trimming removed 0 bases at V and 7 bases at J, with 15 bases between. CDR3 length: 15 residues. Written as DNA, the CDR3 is TGCGCCAGCAGCCAAGATACGGGGGTACGACGTGGCTACACCTTC. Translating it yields CASSQDTGVRRGYTF.

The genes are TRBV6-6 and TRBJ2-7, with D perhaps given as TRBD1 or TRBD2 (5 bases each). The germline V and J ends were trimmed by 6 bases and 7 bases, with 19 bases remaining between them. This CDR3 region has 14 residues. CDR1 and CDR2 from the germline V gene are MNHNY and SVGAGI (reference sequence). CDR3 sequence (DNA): TGTGCCAGCAGAAGGTTTGGAGCGGACACAGAGCAGTACTTC. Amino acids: CASRRFGADTEQYF.

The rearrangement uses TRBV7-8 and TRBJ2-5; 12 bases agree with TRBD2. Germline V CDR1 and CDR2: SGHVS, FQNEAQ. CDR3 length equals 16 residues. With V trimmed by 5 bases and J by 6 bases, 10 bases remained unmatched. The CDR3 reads CASSPPSGGAVQTQYF. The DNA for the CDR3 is TGTGCCAGCAGCCCGCCTAGCGGGGGGGCCGTTCAGACCCAGTACTTC. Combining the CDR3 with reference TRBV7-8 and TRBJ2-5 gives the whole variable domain GAGVSQSPRYKVAKRGQDVALRCDPISGHVSLFWYQQALGQGPEFLTYFQNEAQLDKSGLPSDRFFAERPEGSVSTLKIQRTQQEDSAVYLCASSPPSGGAVQTQYFGPGTRLLVL.

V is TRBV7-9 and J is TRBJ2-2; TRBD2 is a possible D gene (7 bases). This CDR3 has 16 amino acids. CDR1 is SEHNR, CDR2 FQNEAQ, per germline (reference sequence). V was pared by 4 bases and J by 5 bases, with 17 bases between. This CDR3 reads CASSYRRGAGTGELFF. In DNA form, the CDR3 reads TGTGCCAGCAGCTACCGTCGGGGGGCGGGTACCGGGGAGCTGTTTTTT. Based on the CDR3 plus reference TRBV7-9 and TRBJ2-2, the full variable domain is DTGVSQNPRHKITKRGQNVTFRCDPISEHNRLYWYRQTLGQGPEFLTYFQNEAQLEKSRLLSDRFSAERPKGSFSTLEIQRTEQGDSAMYLCASSYRRGAGTGELFFGEGSRLTVL.

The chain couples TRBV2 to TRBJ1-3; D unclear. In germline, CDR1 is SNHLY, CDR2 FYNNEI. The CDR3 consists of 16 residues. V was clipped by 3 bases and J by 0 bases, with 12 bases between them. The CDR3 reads CASSDRIDSSGNTIYF. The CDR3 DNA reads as TGTGCCAGCAGTGACCGGATCGATAGCTCTGGAAACACCATATATTTT.

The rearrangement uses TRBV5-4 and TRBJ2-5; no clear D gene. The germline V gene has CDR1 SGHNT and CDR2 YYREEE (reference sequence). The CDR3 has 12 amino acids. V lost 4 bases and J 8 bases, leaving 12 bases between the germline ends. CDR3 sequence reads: CASSTSDGTQYF. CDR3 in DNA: TGTGCCAGCAGCACCAGTGACGGAACCCAGTACTTC.

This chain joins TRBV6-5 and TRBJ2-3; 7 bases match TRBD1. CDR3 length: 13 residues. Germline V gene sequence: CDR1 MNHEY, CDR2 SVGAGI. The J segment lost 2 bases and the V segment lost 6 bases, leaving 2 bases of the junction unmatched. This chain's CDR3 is CASRQGNTDTQYF. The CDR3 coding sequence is TGTGCCAGCAGACAGGGGAACACAGATACGCAGTATTTT.

CDR3 loop: CASSLSLSGANVLTF. The CDR3 DNA reads TGTGCCAGCAGCTTAAGCCTGTCTGGGGCCAACGTCCTGACTTTC. The V and J genes are TRBV7-2 and TRBJ2-6; D ambiguous. Trimming removed 2 bases at V and 1 base at J, with 6 bases between. This CDR3 is 15 amino acids long. Germline V CDR1 and CDR2: SGHTA, FQGNSA.

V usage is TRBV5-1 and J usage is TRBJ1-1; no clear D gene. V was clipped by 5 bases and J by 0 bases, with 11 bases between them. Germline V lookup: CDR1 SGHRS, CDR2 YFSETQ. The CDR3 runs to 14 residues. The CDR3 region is CASRGFTVNTEAFF. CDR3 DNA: TGCGCCAGCAGGGGGTTTACGGTGAACACTGAAGCTTTCTTT.

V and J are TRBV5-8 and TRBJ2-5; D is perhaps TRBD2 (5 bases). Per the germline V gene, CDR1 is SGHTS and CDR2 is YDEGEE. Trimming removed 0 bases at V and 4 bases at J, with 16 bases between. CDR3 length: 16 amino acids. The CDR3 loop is CASSLAGNGIVETQYF. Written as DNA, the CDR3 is TGTGCCAGCAGCTTGGCCGGGAACGGCATCGTAGAGACCCAGTACTTC.

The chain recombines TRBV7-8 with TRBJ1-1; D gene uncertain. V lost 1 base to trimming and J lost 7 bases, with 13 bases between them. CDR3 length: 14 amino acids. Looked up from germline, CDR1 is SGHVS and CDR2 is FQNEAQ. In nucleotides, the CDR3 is TGTGCCAGCAGCTTAGTGGGCGCGTTAGATGAAGCTTTCTTT. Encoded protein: CASSLVGALDEAFF.

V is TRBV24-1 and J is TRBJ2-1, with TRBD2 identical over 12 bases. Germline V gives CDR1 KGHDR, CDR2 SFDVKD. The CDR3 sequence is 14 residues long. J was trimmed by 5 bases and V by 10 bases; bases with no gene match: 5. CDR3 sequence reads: CATQSSGGDNEQFF. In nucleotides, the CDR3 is TGTGCCACTCAGTCTAGCGGGGGGGACAATGAGCAGTTCTTC.

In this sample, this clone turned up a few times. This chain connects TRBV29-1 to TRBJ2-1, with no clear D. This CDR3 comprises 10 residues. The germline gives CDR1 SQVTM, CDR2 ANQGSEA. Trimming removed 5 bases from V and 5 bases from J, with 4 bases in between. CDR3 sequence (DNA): TGCAGCGTTTGGGACAATGAGCAGTTCTTC. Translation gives CSVWDNEQFF.

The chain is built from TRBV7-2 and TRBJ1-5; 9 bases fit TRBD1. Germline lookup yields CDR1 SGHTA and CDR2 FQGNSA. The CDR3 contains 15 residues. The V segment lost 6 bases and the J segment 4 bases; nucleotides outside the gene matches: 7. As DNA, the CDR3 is TGTGCCAGCAGTTATGTGGACAGGGGAAATCAGCCCCAGCATTTT. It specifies CASSYVDRGNQPQHF.

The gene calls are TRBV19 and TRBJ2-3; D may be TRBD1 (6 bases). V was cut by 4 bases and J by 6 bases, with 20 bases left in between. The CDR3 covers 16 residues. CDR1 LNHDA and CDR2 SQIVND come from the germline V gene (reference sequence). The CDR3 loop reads CASSRARDTGRDTQYF. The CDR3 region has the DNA TGTGCCAGTAGTAGGGCCCGGGACACAGGAAGGGATACGCAGTATTTT.

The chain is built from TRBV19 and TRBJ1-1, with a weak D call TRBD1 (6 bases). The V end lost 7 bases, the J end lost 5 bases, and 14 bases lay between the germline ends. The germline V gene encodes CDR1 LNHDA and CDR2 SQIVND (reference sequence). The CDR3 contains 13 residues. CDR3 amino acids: CASTNRVETEAFF. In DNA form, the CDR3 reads TGTGCCAGTACTAACAGGGTAGAGACTGAAGCTTTCTTT. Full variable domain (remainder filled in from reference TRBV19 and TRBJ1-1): DGGITQSPKYLFRKEGQNVTLSCEQNLNHDAMYWYRQDPGQGLRLIYYSQIVNDFQKGDIAEGYSVSREKKESFPLTVTSAQKNPTAFYLCASTNRVETEAFFGQGTRLTVV.

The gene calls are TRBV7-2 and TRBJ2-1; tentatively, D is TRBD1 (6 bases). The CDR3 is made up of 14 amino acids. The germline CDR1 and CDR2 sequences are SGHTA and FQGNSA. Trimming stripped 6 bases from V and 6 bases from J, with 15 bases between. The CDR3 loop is CASRGDTQVNEQFF. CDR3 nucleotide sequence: TGTGCCAGCAGGGGGGACACACAGGTCAATGAGCAGTTCTTC. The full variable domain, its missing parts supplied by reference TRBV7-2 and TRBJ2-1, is GAGVSQSPSNKVTEKGKDVELRCDPISGHTALYWYRQSLGQGLEFLIYFQGNSAPDKSGLPSDRFSAERTGGSVSTLTIQRTQQEDSAVYLCASRGDTQVNEQFFGPGTRLTVL.

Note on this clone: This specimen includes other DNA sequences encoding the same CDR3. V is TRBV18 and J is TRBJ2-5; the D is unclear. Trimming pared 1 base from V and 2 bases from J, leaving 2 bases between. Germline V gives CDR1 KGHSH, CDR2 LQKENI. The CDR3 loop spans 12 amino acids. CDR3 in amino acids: CASSPLQETQYF. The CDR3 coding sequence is TGTGCCAGCTCACCACTGCAAGAGACCCAGTACTTC.

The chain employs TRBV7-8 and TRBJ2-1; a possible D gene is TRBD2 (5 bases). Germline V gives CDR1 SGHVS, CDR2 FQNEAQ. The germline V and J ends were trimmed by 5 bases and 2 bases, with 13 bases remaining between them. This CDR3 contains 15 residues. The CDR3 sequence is CASSPSPGTYNEQFF. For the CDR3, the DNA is TGTGCCAGCAGCCCTAGCCCTGGTACCTACAATGAGCAGTTCTTC.

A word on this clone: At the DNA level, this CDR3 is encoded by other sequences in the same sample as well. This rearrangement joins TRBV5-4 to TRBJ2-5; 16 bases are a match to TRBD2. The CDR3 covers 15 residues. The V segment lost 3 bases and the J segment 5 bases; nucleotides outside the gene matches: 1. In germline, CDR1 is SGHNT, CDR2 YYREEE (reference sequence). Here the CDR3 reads CASSSGLAGGETQYF. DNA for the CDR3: TGTGCCAGCAGCTCGGGACTAGCGGGGGGGGAGACCCAGTACTTC.